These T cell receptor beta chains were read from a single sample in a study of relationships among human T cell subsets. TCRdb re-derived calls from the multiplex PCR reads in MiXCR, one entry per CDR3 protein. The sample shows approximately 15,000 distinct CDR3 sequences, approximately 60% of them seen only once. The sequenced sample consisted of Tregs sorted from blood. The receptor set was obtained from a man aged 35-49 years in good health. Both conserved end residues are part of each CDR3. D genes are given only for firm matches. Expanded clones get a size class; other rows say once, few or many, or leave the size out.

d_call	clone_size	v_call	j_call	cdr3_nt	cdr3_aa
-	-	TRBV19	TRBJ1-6	TGTGCCAGTAGCCCTTGGGGGATTGGTTCACCCCTCCACTTT	CASSPWGIGSPLHF
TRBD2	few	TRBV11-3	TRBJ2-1	TGTGCCAGCAGCTTATCGGGAGGGGTAATCAATGAGCAGTTCTTC	CASSLSGGVINEQFF
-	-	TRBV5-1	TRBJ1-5	TGCGCCAGCAGCATGGGCCCTGTGGGCAATCAGCCCCAGCATTTT	CASSMGPVGNQPQHF
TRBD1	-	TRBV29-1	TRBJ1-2	TGCAGCGTTGAAGCTGACAGGGGAATCTATGGCTACACCTTC	CSVEADRGIYGYTF
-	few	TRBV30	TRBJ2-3	TGTGCCTGGTCTCTTATGGCAGATACGCAGTATTTT	CAWSLMADTQYF
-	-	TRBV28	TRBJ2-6	TGTGCCACCACCGACTCCGGGGCCAACGTCCTGACTTTC	CATTDSGANVLTF
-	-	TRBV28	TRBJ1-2	TGTGCCAGCGGCGAATTATATGGCTACACCTTC	CASGELYGYTF
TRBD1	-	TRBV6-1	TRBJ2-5	TGTGCCAGCCTTGAGGGGGCTGTAAAGACCCAGTACTTC	CASLEGAVKTQYF
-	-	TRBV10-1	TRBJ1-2	TGCGCCAGCAGTCCCACTAGGGCCTATGGCTACACCTTC	CASSPTRAYGYTF
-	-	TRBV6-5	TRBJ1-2	TGTGCCAGCAGTAAACAGGGTTTGGGGGACTATGGCTACACCTTC	CASSKQGLGDYGYTF
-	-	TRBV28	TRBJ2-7	TGTGCCAGCAGCGAAACCTACGAGCAGTACTTC	CASSETYEQYF
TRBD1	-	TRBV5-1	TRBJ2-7	TGCGCCAGCAGCTTGGAGGGACAGATCTACGAGCAGTACTTC	CASSLEGQIYEQYF
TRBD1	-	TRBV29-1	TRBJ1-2	TGCAGCGTTGATGGACAGGGGGCTGGAGGCTACACCTTC	CSVDGQGAGGYTF
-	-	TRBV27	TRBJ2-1	TGTGCCAGCAGTCCCCCTATCGATGAGCAGTTCTTC	CASSPPIDEQFF
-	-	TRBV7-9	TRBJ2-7	TGTGCCAGCAGCGGCTTGAGCTCCTACGAGCAGTACTTC	CASSGLSSYEQYF
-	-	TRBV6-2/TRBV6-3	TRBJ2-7	TGTGCCAGCAGTTACAGCCTGTCCTACGAGCAGTACTTC	CASSYSLSYEQYF
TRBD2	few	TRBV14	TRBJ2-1	TGTGCCAGCAGCCAAGGGACTAGCGGGAGAAGGAATGAGCAGTTCTTC	CASSQGTSGRRNEQFF
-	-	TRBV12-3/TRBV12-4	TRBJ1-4	TGTGCCAGCAGTCCCGGGGAAAAACTGTTTTTT	CASSPGEKLFF